This T cell receptor (beta chain) is from a study of shared clonotypes between healthy human individuals. The data were produced by immunoSEQ multiplex PCR, yet TCRdb's version contains in-frame clones alone and is incomplete. The top ten clones hold 10% to 15% of a sample with about half a million clones, more than 65% of them seen once. Germline V gene data show CDR1 as SGHAT and CDR2 as FQNNGV. This CDR3 region has 17 residues. Trimming stripped 5 bases from V and 0 bases from J, with 17 bases between. Sequenced: PBMCs. The chain links TRBV11-2 to TRBJ2-1, with D possibly TRBD2 on 5 matching bases. The receptor comes from a woman aged 40 to 50 in good health. Some clones in this sample may be carry-over from other donors' samples. This CDR3 reads CASSLTFSGSSYNEQFF. The CDR3 coding sequence is TGTGCCAGCAGCCTAACGTTTAGTGGGAGCTCCTACAATGAGCAGTTCTTC.